These 12 T cell receptor beta chains came from one sample sequenced in a study of shared clonotypes between healthy human individuals. This table comes from immunoSEQ multiplex PCR, and its TCRdb copy is limited to in-frame clones, with some not included. The repertoire holds about 2 million clones, roughly 96% seen once, with roughly 0.13% in the top ten. Material: naive CD4+ T cells sorted from blood. Sample subset: CD45RA+ positively selected. The receptors shown here come from a man younger than 30 in good health.

This chain uses TRBV6-6 with TRBJ2-1; 7 positions agree with TRBD2. With 0 bases clipped from V and 3 bases from J, the junction kept 2 bases outside the gene matches. The CDR3 sequence is 15 residues long. CDR1 is MNHNY and CDR2 is SVGAGI in the germline V gene (reference sequence). The CDR3 is CASSYSPSGYNEQFF. CDR3 DNA: TGTGCCAGCAGTTACTCCCCTAGCGGCTACAATGAGCAGTTCTTC.

Remarks on this clone: Distinct nucleotide sequences in the sample also encode this CDR3. V usage is TRBV6-5 and J usage is TRBJ2-7, with D perhaps TRBD1 (5 bases). CDR3 length equals 12 residues. The V gene's germline CDR1 is MNHEY and CDR2 SVGAGI. Trimming took 5 bases from V and 6 from J, leaving 11 bases between them. CDR3 in amino acids: CASSRQGREQYF. The CDR3 DNA sequence: TGTGCCAGCAGTCGCCAGGGCCGCGAGCAGTACTTC.

The CDR3 region is CASSFATLANYGYTF. The CDR3 DNA sequence: TGTGCCAGCAGCTTCGCGACGCTAGCTAACTATGGCTACACCTTC. V gene TRBV7-9 combines with J gene TRBJ1-2; D is unclear. The CDR3 is 15 amino acids. Germline values: CDR1 SEHNR, CDR2 FQNEAQ (reference sequence). V lost 3 bases and J lost 0, with 11 bases in between.

The CDR3 bases are TGTGCCAGCAGCCCGACGTGGGGAGGGGACTATGGCTACACCTTC. Translated, it gives CASSPTWGGDYGYTF. This chain links TRBV28 with TRBJ1-2; TRBD1 is a possible D gene (5 bases). Germline V gene lookup returns CDR1 MDHEN and CDR2 SYDVKM. The CDR3 has 15 amino acids. Trimming cost V 6 bases and J 3 bases, with 17 bases left between them.

This clone was observed a handful of times. The chain combines TRBV5-1 with TRBJ1-2; D not certain. CDR1 is SGHRS and CDR2 is YFSETQ in the germline V gene. Trimming stripped 0 bases from V and 8 bases from J, with 11 bases between. The CDR3 consists of 13 residues. The CDR3 DNA follows: TGCGCCAGCAGCTTGGCGCCAGTTGGAGGCTACACCTTC. It codes for CASSLAPVGGYTF. The full variable domain, with the rest looked up from reference TRBV5-1 and TRBJ1-2, is KAGVTQTPRYLIKTRGQQVTLSCSPISGHRSVSWYQQTPGQGLQFLFEYFSETQRNKGNFPGRFSGRQFSNSRSEMNVSTLELGDSALYLCASSLAPVGGYTFGSGTRLTVV.

This chain joins TRBV19 and TRBJ2-4; D might be TRBD1 (6 bases). Per the germline V gene, CDR1 is LNHDA and CDR2 is SQIVND (reference sequence). V lost 1 base and J 9 bases, leaving 13 bases between the germline ends. The CDR3 is 14 residues long. The CDR3: CASSIAGVEGIQYF. In DNA, the CDR3 is TGTGCCAGTAGTATAGCAGGGGTTGAGGGCATTCAGTACTTC. The variable domain in full, completed from reference TRBV19 and TRBJ2-4, reads DGGITQSPKYLFRKEGQNVTLSCEQNLNHDAMYWYRQDPGQGLRLIYYSQIVNDFQKGDIAEGYSVSREKKESFPLTVTSAQKNPTAFYLCASSIAGVEGIQYFGAGTRLSVL.

This clone was seen only a few times. The chain combines TRBV7-9 with TRBJ1-2; 8 nucleotides agree with TRBD1. Trimming cost V 5 bases and J 5 bases; bases outside gene matches: 7. In germline, CDR1 is SEHNR, CDR2 FQNEAQ (reference sequence). This CDR3 is built from 14 residues. The CDR3 sequence: CASSTSGGRYGYTF. CDR3 DNA sequence: TGTGCCAGCAGCACCTCAGGGGGCCGGTATGGCTACACCTTC.

To note about this clone: At the DNA level, this CDR3 is encoded by other sequences in the same sample as well. The gene calls are TRBV5-1 and TRBJ2-5; D gene ambiguous. Germline lookup yields CDR1 SGHRS and CDR2 YFSETQ. V was trimmed by 4 bases and J by 4 bases, leaving 11 bases between them. CDR3 length: 13 residues. The CDR3, as DNA: TGCGCCAGCAGCAGAAGTAGTGTAGAGACCCAGTACTTC. Protein: CASSRSSVETQYF.

This chain connects TRBV19 to TRBJ1-6; maybe TRBD1 (5 bases). This CDR3 is built from 13 residues. The ends were cut back, 7 bases at V and 7 bases at J, with 11 bases in the middle. From germline, CDR1 is LNHDA and CDR2 SQIVND (reference sequence). In DNA, the CDR3 is TGTGCCAGTACGAGCAGGGACAATTCACCCCTCCACTTT. This encodes CASTSRDNSPLHF. Looking up the rest from reference TRBV19 and TRBJ1-6 gives the full variable domain: DGGITQSPKYLFRKEGQNVTLSCEQNLNHDAMYWYRQDPGQGLRLIYYSQIVNDFQKGDIAEGYSVSREKKESFPLTVTSAQKNPTAFYLCASTSRDNSPLHFGNGTRLTVT.

The rearrangement joins TRBV6-1 to TRBJ2-5; D gene ambiguous. V was clipped by 4 bases and J by 3 bases, with 6 bases between them. The CDR3 consists of 12 residues. CDR1 and CDR2 (germline): MNHNS, SASEGT. CDR3 loop: CASSVGEETQYF. In DNA form, the CDR3 reads TGTGCCAGCAGTGTCGGAGAAGAGACCCAGTACTTC.

This clone has a single count. The sample holds other DNA sequences that translate to the same CDR3. The chain's CDR3 is CSVGTSVYEQYF. Written as DNA, the CDR3 is TGCAGCGTGGGGACTAGCGTCTACGAGCAGTACTTC. This chain links TRBV29-1 with TRBJ2-7, with 10 bases matching TRBD2. The CDR3 runs to 12 residues. V trimming: 6 bases; J trimming: 3 bases; junction bases outside the gene matches: 2. Germline V gene sequence: CDR1 SQVTM, CDR2 ANQGSEA.

The chain joins TRBV12-2 to TRBJ2-6; TRBD2, as called in the table, went unchecked against the DNA. TRBV12-2 counts as a pseudogene. CDR3 size: 15 residues. The CDR3 sequence is CASRLAGFGANVLTF. The DNA of the CDR3 is TGTGCAAGTCGCTTAGCCGGTTTTGGGGCCAACGTCCTGACTTTC.